The 26 T cell receptor beta chains given below trace back to one sample, sequenced in a study of T cells after somatic rescue of genetic block. Assay used: immunoSEQ multiplex PCR; TCRdb lists only in-frame clones, some missing. The table records 60,000 to 90,000 clones, just over 90% of them present only once. Sequenced material: peripheral blood mononuclear cells (PBMCs). Source of these receptors: a man under 40.

The chain recombines TRBV28 with TRBJ2-3, with 10 bases that match TRBD1. CDR1 MDHEN and CDR2 SYDVKM come from the germline V gene. V shed 3 bases and J 9 bases; nucleotides not matched to a gene: 3. This CDR3 has 13 residues. The CDR3 loop is CASSFLDRGTQYF. In DNA, the CDR3 is TGTGCCAGCAGTTTCCTGGACAGGGGGACGCAGTATTTT.

The chain links TRBV6-4 to TRBJ2-7; the D gene is possibly TRBD2 (5 bases). This CDR3 is built from 13 residues. V was clipped by 8 bases and J by 2 bases, with 13 bases between them. CDR1 is MRHNA and CDR2 is SNTAGT in the germline V gene. The CDR3 DNA reads TGTGCCAGCCGCCGGGGTAAGGCCTACGAGCAGTACTTC. This sequence encodes CASRRGKAYEQYF.

This clone was detected only once. The chain joins TRBV4-2 to TRBJ1-2; D remains ambiguous. Germline loops: CDR1 LGHNA, CDR2 YNFKEQ. V was shortened by 1 base and J by 6 bases, with 6 bases between the two germline ends. This CDR3 has 12 amino acids. This CDR3 is CASSQGVDGYTF. For the CDR3, the DNA is TGTGCCAGCAGCCAAGGTGTGGATGGCTACACCTTC.

V and J are TRBV9 and TRBJ1-3; maybe TRBD1 (6 bases). This CDR3 has 15 residues. V lost 0 bases and J lost 4, with 11 bases in between. Germline V CDR1 and CDR2: SGDLS, YYNGEE. The CDR3 region has the DNA TGTGCCAGCAGCGTAGGGGGGGCGCCGGGAAACACCATATATTTT. Protein product: CASSVGGAPGNTIYF.

The chain joins TRBV4-1 to TRBJ2-1; D uncertain. Deletions cut 4 bases from V and 4 bases from J, with 14 bases between. The CDR3 runs 15 residues. Germline CDR1 is MGHRA and CDR2 is YSYEKL. CDR3 nucleotide sequence: TGCGCCAGCAGCCGAGAGACCCCCCGGTACAATGAGCAGTTCTTC. This gives the protein CASSRETPRYNEQFF.

The V gene is TRBV5-4, the J gene TRBJ1-1; 8 bases are shared with TRBD1. The V gene end was trimmed by 4 bases and the J gene end by 0 bases; junction bases not matched to a gene: 5. Germline values: CDR1 SGHNT, CDR2 YYREEE (reference sequence). The CDR3 consists of 15 residues. The DNA for the CDR3 is TGTGCCAGCAGCAGAACAGGGGGAGTGAACACTGAAGCTTTCTTT. Residues: CASSRTGGVNTEAFF.

The rearrangement links TRBV7-2 to TRBJ2-1; 9 positions match TRBD2. CDR1 SGHTA and CDR2 FQGNSA come from the germline V gene. V was clipped by 1 base and J by 3 bases; unmatched bases: 4. The CDR3 has 16 residues. In nucleotides, the CDR3 is TGTGCCAGCAGCTTAGATAGCGGGAGATACTACAATGAGCAGTTCTTC. Its translation is CASSLDSGRYYNEQFF.

The chain uses TRBV13 and TRBJ2-1; 13 nucleotides align to TRBD2. Germline CDR1 reads PRHDT; CDR2 reads FYEKMQ (reference sequence). The trim removed 4 bases at V and 8 bases at J, leaving 8 bases unmatched. This CDR3 comprises 16 residues. Here the CDR3 reads CASSYGGLAGAYEQFF. CDR3 DNA sequence: TGTGCCAGCAGCTACGGCGGACTAGCGGGAGCCTATGAGCAGTTCTTC.

This clone has only one observation. V usage is TRBV11-2 and J usage is TRBJ2-3; D remains unclear. The CDR3 runs 14 residues. V was pared by 5 bases and J by 5 bases, with 14 bases between. Per the germline V gene, CDR1 is SGHAT and CDR2 is FQNNGV. The CDR3 spells CASSPTRFGDTQYF. CDR3 in DNA: TGTGCCAGCAGCCCCACGAGGTTTGGAGATACGCAGTATTTT.

This clone was seen a single time. Here the CDR3 DNA reads TGTGCCAGCAGTTACGGGACAGGGGGCAGGGACACCATATATTTT. Translated: CASSYGTGGRDTIYF. The chain links TRBV6-6 to TRBJ1-3; 12 bases line up with TRBD1. The germline CDR1 and CDR2 sequences are MNHNY and SVGAGI (reference sequence). After removal of 2 bases from V and 8 bases from J, the junction contained 4 bases not matched to a gene. This CDR3 has 15 residues.

The CDR3 sequence is CASSRTGNPISNQPQHF. The CDR3 DNA is TGTGCCAGTAGTAGGACCGGGAATCCGATAAGCAATCAGCCCCAGCATTTT. The rearrangement joins TRBV19 to TRBJ1-5; D call uncertain. Germline V lookup: CDR1 LNHDA, CDR2 SQIVND (reference sequence). V lost 4 bases, J lost 1 base, and 17 bases lay in between. CDR3 length: 17 residues.

This chain joins TRBV19 and TRBJ2-3; 7 bases line up with TRBD1. CDR1 is LNHDA, CDR2 SQIVND, per germline (reference sequence). V trimming: 6 bases; J trimming: 4 bases; junction bases outside the gene matches: 1. The CDR3 sequence is 12 residues long. The CDR3 sequence is CASRDRSDTQYF. CDR3 bases: TGTGCCAGTAGGGACAGGTCAGATACGCAGTATTTT.

The chain links TRBV27 to TRBJ2-1, with TRBD2 matching over 10 bases. The junction had 4 bases not matched to a gene; V was cut back by 4 bases and J by 4 bases. The CDR3 has 15 residues. Germline CDR1 is MNHEY and CDR2 is SMNVEV (reference sequence). Here the CDR3 DNA reads TGTGCCAGCAGTTCTACTAGCGGGAATTACAATGAGCAGTTCTTC. Translating it yields CASSSTSGNYNEQFF.

The chain recombines TRBV7-8 with TRBJ1-4; D call uncertain. CDR3 length: 15 amino acids. Trimming pared 1 base from V and 5 bases from J, leaving 11 bases between. Per germline, CDR1 SGHVS and CDR2 FQNEAQ. DNA of the CDR3: TGTGCCAGCAGCTTAGTCGGACGGTGGAATGAAAAACTGTTTTTT. Its protein is CASSLVGRWNEKLFF.

J is TRBJ2-1 and V is TRBV6-1; D is perhaps TRBD1 (6 bases). This CDR3 has 16 residues. Germline-derived CDR1 and CDR2 are MNHNS and SASEGT. V shed 4 bases and J shed 2 bases, with 15 bases lying between them. CDR3 nucleotides: TGTGCCAGCAGTGCTAACAGGGCTAAGGCCTACAATGAGCAGTTCTTC. Protein sequence: CASSANRAKAYNEQFF.

This chain connects TRBV27 to TRBJ2-7, with 9 bases identical to TRBD2. This CDR3 has 14 residues. Germline CDR1 is MNHEY and CDR2 is SMNVEV (reference sequence). V lost 3 bases and J lost 6; bases outside the gene matches: 6. CDR3 nucleotide sequence: TGTGCCAGCAGTTTCCAGACTAGCGGTTCCGAGCAGTACTTC. Its protein product is CASSFQTSGSEQYF.

The rearrangement uses TRBV19 and TRBJ1-1; 8 nucleotides line up with TRBD1. Germline lookup yields CDR1 LNHDA and CDR2 SQIVND (reference sequence). V was pared by 4 bases and J by 4 bases, with 11 bases of the junction left unmatched. The CDR3 sequence is 16 residues long. The CDR3 coding sequence is TGTGCCAGTAGTACGCGGACAGGGCAGAGGGGCACTGAAGCTTTCTTT. This codes for CASSTRTGQRGTEAFF.

The count of this clone is one. The chain couples TRBV7-2 to TRBJ2-3; TRBD1 matches at 8 bases. This CDR3 is built from 14 residues. The germline V gene encodes CDR1 SGHTA and CDR2 FQGNSA. V shed 3 bases, J shed 1 base, and the junction held 0 bases outside the gene matches. CDR3 residues: CASSLDRGTDTQYF. Written as DNA, the CDR3 is TGTGCCAGCAGCTTGGACAGGGGCACAGATACGCAGTATTTT.

The rearrangement joins TRBV4-1 to TRBJ1-1; a possible D gene is TRBD1 (5 bases). The CDR3 sequence is 15 residues long. V lost 0 bases to trimming and J lost 0 bases, with 8 bases between them. From germline, CDR1 is MGHRA and CDR2 YSYEKL. For the CDR3, the DNA is TGCGCCAGCAGCCAAGAAGCAGGGCTGAACACTGAAGCTTTCTTT. It encodes CASSQEAGLNTEAFF.

The rearrangement links TRBV4-2 to TRBJ2-5; D might be TRBD2 (5 bases). The germline gives CDR1 LGHNA, CDR2 YNFKEQ. The CDR3 is 16 amino acids. The V and J ends lost 5 bases and 5 bases respectively, with 21 bases between them. The CDR3 sequence is CASSRETRMRLETQYF. The CDR3 DNA sequence: TGTGCCAGCAGCAGGGAGACCAGGATGAGACTGGAGACCCAGTACTTC.

The gene calls are TRBV2 and TRBJ1-2; D remains unclear. Looked up from germline, CDR1 is SNHLY and CDR2 is FYNNEI. This CDR3 is built from 13 residues. Deletions cut 6 bases from V and 2 bases from J, with 10 bases between. In DNA form, the CDR3 reads TGTGCCAGCAGGCCGGGAACAAACTATGGCTACACCTTC. This gives the protein CASRPGTNYGYTF.

The rearrangement uses TRBV2 and TRBJ1-5, with TRBD1 as a possible D gene (5 bases). The ends were cut back, 3 bases at V and 10 bases at J, with 16 bases in the middle. This CDR3 contains 14 residues. CDR1 SNHLY and CDR2 FYNNEI come from the germline V gene. The DNA for the CDR3 is TGTGCCAGCAGTGATACGGGGGTCGCTTTCCCCCAGCATTTT. Its protein is CASSDTGVAFPQHF.

This clone was observed a few times. The chain links TRBV4-1 to TRBJ1-2; D is ambiguous. This CDR3 is 15 amino acids long. The germline CDR1 and CDR2 sequences are MGHRA and YSYEKL. Deletions cut 1 base from V and 3 bases from J, with 12 bases between. As DNA, the CDR3 is TGCGCCAGCAGCCAAGTTGGCCGGGCGCACTATGGCTACACCTTC. Translated: CASSQVGRAHYGYTF.

V usage is TRBV21-1 and J usage is TRBJ1-5; the table's D call, TRBD1, was not checked against the DNA. TRBV21-1 is listed as a pseudogene. The CDR3 loop spans 18 amino acids. DNA of the CDR3: TGTGCCAGCAGCAGGACAGGCGCAGGATCATGGGTAGATCAGCCCCAGCATTTT. This codes for CASSRTGAGSWVDQPQHF.

The chain has TRBV4-2 and TRBJ2-2; TRBD1 matches at 7 bases. The CDR3 consists of 16 residues. V shed 4 bases, J shed 1 base, and the junction held 6 bases outside the gene matches. CDR1 is LGHNA and CDR2 is YNFKEQ in the germline V gene. The CDR3 here is CASSRRWDRNTGELFF. CDR3 sequence (DNA): TGTGCCAGCAGCCGTCGATGGGACAGGAACACCGGGGAGCTGTTTTTT.

The chain links TRBV6-1 to TRBJ2-7; D is uncertain. The CDR3 has 11 amino acids. Germline CDR1 MNHNS, CDR2 SASEGT. Deletions cut 10 bases from V and 3 bases from J, with 10 bases between. The CDR3: CANGWGYEQYF. CDR3 nucleotides: TGTGCCAACGGATGGGGCTACGAGCAGTACTTC.